This TCR beta chain came from a study of T cells after yellow fever vaccination. This clonotype showed up just a few times. Its target is not known. 5'RACE template switching generated TCR cDNA, adding a universal primer site and UMIs. TCRdb redid the calling of the 5' RACE reads with MiXCR, one entry per CDR3 protein. There are a few hundred thousand distinct CDR3 sequences in the sample; roughly an eighth occur only once, and 3.2% lies in the top ten. The CDR3 extends over 14 amino acids. Trimming shortened V by 5 bases and J by 6 bases, and 16 bases separated the two germline ends. Per the germline V gene, CDR1 is SGHTA and CDR2 is FQGNSA. Whole-study findings and limits: Only a small proportion of the clonotypes turned up in both the CD4 and the CD8 compartments, likely arising from convergent recombination.

Sequenced here: CD4+ T cells sorted from PBMCs, sampled 15 days after the yellow fever booster vaccination. The gene calls are TRBV7-2 and TRBJ1-2; TRBD1 might be the D (5 bases). The origin of this receptor is a man aged 18-30 years who received the YFV17D yellow fever vaccine. For the CDR3, the DNA is TGTGCCAGCAGCCCTGACGGGGCAGGGAATGGCTACACCTTC. This translates into CASSPDGAGNGYTF.